The following is a T cell receptor beta chain sequence with its context. Its specificity is not known. Using immunoSEQ multiplex PCR, the repertoire was profiled, and TCRdb retains in-frame clones only, with some absent. The sample has 150,000 or so clones, roughly 90% seen once. The data were obtained in a study of T cell responses to AZD1222 COVID-19 vaccine. Overall study findings and caveats: As reported, nearly half of all spike-specific TCRs target variant regions that are unmutated. Spike-specific TCR breadth and depth were elevated following two AZD1222 doses. Females outnumbered males among donors, who were mostly white British; clonal diversity was possibly underestimated. Just a handful of AZD1222 recipients tested seropositive at baseline.

The length of the CDR3 is 14 residues. J gave up 1 base and V 10 bases, and 10 bases lay outside the gene matches. Germline V gives CDR1 MNHEY, CDR2 SVGAGI. The chain combines TRBV6-5 with TRBJ2-7; 7 bases line up with TRBD1. The clonotype comes from an adult in good health. Sequences were derived from peripheral blood, sampled on day 0 of AZD1222 vaccination. The CDR3, as DNA: TGTGCCATATCCCCGACAGGGTATTCCTACGAGCAGTACTTC. Its protein product is CAISPTGYSYEQYF.